This T cell receptor (beta chain) comes out of a study of response to subunit inactivated influenza vaccine listed by TCRdb under 2018. About the investigation overall: Deep quantitative T cell receptor repertoire profiling was used in the study to track responses to a trivalent subunit inactivated influenza vaccine. On the study overall, not on this receptor specifically: The authors suggested that each seasonal influenza vaccination may recruit only a limited number of new T cells.

Inclusive of the bounding cysteine and phenylalanine, the CDR3 is 12 residues long. Of all the DNA, just the CDR3 is kept, 36 bases in frame from base 1. Reading the germline V gene gives CDR1 SNHLY and CDR2 FYNNEI. V is clipped by 7 bases and J by 13 bases, and the sequence between their germline boundaries is 19 bases long. On this clonotype: The antigen this receptor binds is unknown. No base quality values were provided; no much bigger clone lies one nucleotide off.

Libraries were prepared through RT-PCR. Sequencing was performed on an Illumina HiSeq 2500. TCRdb cleaned the public reads at Q25 with fastp, built clones with MiXCR and kept in-frame beta chains. Entries are consolidated by CDR3 protein sequence, retaining the most common genes and DNA. The sample table contains about 500,000 distinct CDR3 sequences; only one count was recorded for more than 15% of them. Less than 4% of the sample is taken by the ten largest. Sequenced here: CD4+ T cells sorted from PBMCs, sampled roughly 24 months after vaccination. The source is a man aged 50-75 years who received an inactivated influenza vaccine. Donor details come from another sample of the same person, matched by shared clones. The V gene is TRBV2 and the J gene is TRBJ1-2; the D gene is perhaps TRBD1, on 6 matching bases. In nucleotides, the sequence is TGTGCCAGCACTCTGGACAGTAAGGTCAGCACCTTC. Translated, this is CASTLDSKVSTF.